This T cell receptor (beta chain) was identified in a study of shared clonotypes between healthy human individuals. Whole-study results and caveats: Since donors were few, the genetic and exposure-history diversity represented was limited.

Genomic DNA of unsorted samples came from around 84 million PBMCs. Germline CDR1 reads MNHNS; CDR2 reads SASEGT. This CDR3 spans 12 amino acids. The V segment lost 6 bases and the J segment 10 bases; nucleotides outside the gene matches: 5. Over several immunoSEQ plates, each subset's genomic DNA was distributed in even portions. Ten immunoSEQ deep assay plates were used to sequence the DNA of unsorted PBMCs. Clones were sequenced by immunoSEQ multiplex PCR, and TCRdb holds only the in-frame ones, with some missing. The table shows approximately 480,000 clones, with about 75% occurring only once. About this clone itself: Its antigen is unknown.

The sequence was obtained from a woman in her forties in good health. Some clones in this sample may be carry-over from other donors' samples. V and J are TRBV6-1 and TRBJ1-1; 10 bases line up with TRBD1. The source material was PBMCs. CDR3: CASRGGTGVAFF. The DNA for the CDR3 is TGTGCCAGCAGGGGGGGGACAGGGGTAGCTTTCTTT.